This T cell receptor (beta chain) was identified during a study of cytomegalovirus exposure and HLA in healthy donors. In the case of this clone: Its antigen is not identified.

This CDR3 has 17 amino acids. Trimming shortened V by 8 bases and J by 0 bases, and 22 bases separated the two germline ends. CDR1 is LNHDA and CDR2 is SQIVND in the germline V gene (reference sequence). Findings of the study overall: Among TCR beta chains of equal frequency, HLA-associated ones were more clonally expanded in a later analysis.

With 60 Vbeta and 13 Jbeta primers, the PCR was carried out. Repertoires were generated with immunoSEQ multiplex PCR, while TCRdb's copy carries only in-frame clones and drops some. The sample yields some 250,000 clones, about four fifths seen once. The receptor was derived from a woman in her thirties or forties in good health and CMV-seropositive. The sample consisted of PBMCs. The chain joins TRBV19 to TRBJ1-1; D call uncertain. The CDR3 DNA sequence: TGTGCCAGTGACGATACCTACCGGGGAGTCATGAACACTGAAGCTTTCTTT. This gives the protein CASDDTYRGVMNTEAFF.